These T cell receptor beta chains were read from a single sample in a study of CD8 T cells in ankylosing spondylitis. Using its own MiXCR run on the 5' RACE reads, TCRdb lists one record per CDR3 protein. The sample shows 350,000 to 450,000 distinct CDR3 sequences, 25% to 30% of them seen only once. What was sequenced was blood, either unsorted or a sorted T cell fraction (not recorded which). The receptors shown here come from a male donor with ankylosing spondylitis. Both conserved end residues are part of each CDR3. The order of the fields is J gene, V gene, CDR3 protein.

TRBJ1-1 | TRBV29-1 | CSVSLPPRGLNTEAFF
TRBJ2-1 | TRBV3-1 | CASSRSGRAEGEQFF
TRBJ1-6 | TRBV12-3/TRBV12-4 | CASTLWGARAPLHF
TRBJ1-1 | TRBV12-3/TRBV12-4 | CASSFPPGNTEAFF
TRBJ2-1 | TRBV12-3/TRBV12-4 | CASSSISGTYNEQFF
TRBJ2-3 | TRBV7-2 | CASSGRADYTDTQYF
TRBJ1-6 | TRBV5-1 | CASSGMTDSPLHF
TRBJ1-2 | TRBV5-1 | CASSLAPGSYGYTF
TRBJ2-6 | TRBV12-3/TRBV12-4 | CASSLWQANVLTF
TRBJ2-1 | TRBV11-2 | CASSPGTSGAYNEQFF
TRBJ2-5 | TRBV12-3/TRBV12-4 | CASSWMEGETQYF
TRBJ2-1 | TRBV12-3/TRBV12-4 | CASSRQQGINEQFF
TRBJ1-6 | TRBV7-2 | CASSFAAGANSPLHF
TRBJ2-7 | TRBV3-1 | CASSQDRQLQYF
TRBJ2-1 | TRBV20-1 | CSAPDLYNEQFF
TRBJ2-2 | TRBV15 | CATSRAPTGELFF
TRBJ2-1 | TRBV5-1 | CASSPAAGGPGNEQFF
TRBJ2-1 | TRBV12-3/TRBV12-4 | CASSLASSYNEQFF
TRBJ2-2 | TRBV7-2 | CASSWVRGELFF
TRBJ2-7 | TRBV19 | CASNYRGSEQYF
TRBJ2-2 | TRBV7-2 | CASSKNSGRTTGELFF
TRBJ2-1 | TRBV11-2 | CASSLRGGSEQFF
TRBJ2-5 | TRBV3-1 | CACCQPTQGIESETQYF
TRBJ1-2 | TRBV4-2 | CASSQEGRGQDGYTF
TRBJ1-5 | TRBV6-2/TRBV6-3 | CASSYDRPYYQPQHF
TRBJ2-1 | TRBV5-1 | CASSLEGQGHNEQFF
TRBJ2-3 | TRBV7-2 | CASSLDGAGGIDTQYF
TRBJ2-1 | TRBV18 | CASSPNRHNEQFF
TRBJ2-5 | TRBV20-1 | CSARPVKRGGQETQYF
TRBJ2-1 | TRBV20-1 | CSARDDKRYSYNEQFF
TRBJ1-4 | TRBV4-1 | CASSQDREGKGKLFF